Listed here is a single TCR beta chain. Its antigen is as yet unknown. These data are taken from a study of a mutant IDH1 vaccine in newly diagnosed glioma. Germline V CDR1 and CDR2: SGHDT, YYEEEE. The CDR3 runs 17 residues. V was shortened by 4 bases and J by 0 bases, with 16 bases between the two germline ends. Time point here: week 23, last vaccination. In the vaccine, a single dose held 300 ug of the mutant IDH1 20-mer peptide, along with topical imiquimod. The table came from immunoSEQ multiplex PCR; TCRdb's copy has only in-frame clones and leaves some out. The sample holds 25,000 to 35,000 clones, around 87% seen once.

The rearrangement uses TRBV5-6 and TRBJ1-4; D perhaps matches TRBD1 (6 bases). This TCR derives from a man aged 40-49 years with glioma. The starting material was PBMCs, obtained from a glioma patient whose treatment included an IDH1 peptide vaccine. CDR3 DNA: TGTGCCAGCAGCCTAGAACAGGGCTTTGCAACTAATGAAAAACTGTTTTTT. Translating it yields CASSLEQGFATNEKLFF.